This T cell receptor beta chain comes out of a study of cytomegalovirus exposure and HLA in healthy donors. The J segment lost 2 bases and the V segment lost 4 bases, leaving 7 bases of the junction unmatched. The germline V gene has CDR1 SGHAT and CDR2 FQNNGV. The CDR3 has 16 amino acids. This clone turned up a few times. Its antigen is currently unknown. Researchers ran the PCR with 60 Vbeta and 13 Jbeta primers. This table comes from immunoSEQ multiplex PCR, and its TCRdb copy is limited to in-frame clones, with some not included. The table lists tens of thousands of clones, about four fifths of them singletons. Study-wide results and caveats: According to a later analysis, donors in an Asian-associated ancestry cluster reportedly had fewer N-insertions than the roughly 630-donor mean. Specificity for CMV antigens was confirmed in vitro for a few of the CMV-associated chains.

This sequence originates from a male donor in good health and CMV-seropositive. This chain joins TRBV11-2 and TRBJ2-3; 9 bases align to TRBD2. Sequenced material: PBMCs. The CDR3 region is CASSSGLARHTDTQYF. CDR3 bases: TGTGCCAGCAGCTCAGGACTAGCGCGCCACACAGATACGCAGTATTTT.